Below are 7 T cell receptor beta chains sequenced from a single sample in a study of T cell responses to AZD1222 COVID-19 vaccine. This table comes from immunoSEQ multiplex PCR, and its TCRdb copy is limited to in-frame clones, with some not included. The sample carries roughly 200,000 clones, 80% to 95% recorded once. Specimen: peripheral blood, collected 28 days after the second AZD1222 dose. Receptors originate from an adult who received the AZD1222 COVID-19 vaccine.

This clone was observed a few times. The V and J genes are TRBV27 and TRBJ1-2; a weak D match, TRBD1 (5 bases). This CDR3 is 15 amino acids long. Germline V CDR1 and CDR2: MNHEY, SMNVEV (reference sequence). Trimming took 7 bases from V and 7 from J, leaving 22 bases between them. The CDR3 DNA sequence: TGTGCCAGCACCACCCATTCGGGGCACTCCTTTGGCTACACCTTC. Its translation is CASTTHSGHSFGYTF.

J is TRBJ1-2 and V is TRBV5-8; TRBD1 matches 12 bases. Germline V CDR1 and CDR2: SGHTS, YDEGEE. With V trimmed by 4 bases and J by 3 bases, 4 bases remained unmatched. The CDR3 runs to 15 residues. The CDR3 loop reads CASSPGTGGHYGYTF. Written as DNA, the CDR3 is TGTGCCAGCAGCCCTGGGACAGGGGGCCACTATGGCTACACCTTC.

This clone appeared once. The chain couples TRBV11-3 to TRBJ2-4; maybe TRBD2 (6 bases). Germline CDR1 SGHNT, CDR2 YENEEA. V was cut by 2 bases and J by 6 bases, with 20 bases left in between. This CDR3 spans 17 amino acids. CDR3 amino acids: CASSLQQAGPGRNIQYF. Written as DNA, the CDR3 is TGTGCCAGCAGCTTACAGCAGGCGGGACCGGGGAGAAACATTCAGTACTTC.

This rearrangement joins TRBV7-9 to TRBJ1-4; D is possibly TRBD1 (5 bases). The CDR3 sequence is 16 residues long. The V gene lost 5 bases and the J gene lost 8 bases, with 21 bases spanning the gap. Germline lookup yields CDR1 SEHNR and CDR2 FQNEAQ (reference sequence). The CDR3 loop is CASSPTIVGRGEKLFF. CDR3 coding DNA: TGTGCCAGCAGCCCCACGATTGTGGGGCGCGGGGAAAAACTGTTTTTT.

CDR3 amino acids: CASTSRWGRGEKLFF. In nucleotides, the CDR3 is TGTGCCAGCACCTCAAGGTGGGGGCGAGGAGAAAAACTGTTTTTT. J is TRBJ1-4 and V is TRBV7-8; a possible D gene is TRBD1 (6 bases). Germline V gene lookup returns CDR1 SGHVS and CDR2 FQNEAQ. This CDR3 spans 15 amino acids. V lost 7 bases, J lost 8 bases, and 20 bases lay in between.

This chain links TRBV6-2 or TRBV6-3 with TRBJ2-1; D is uncertain. Germline CDR1 is MNHEY and CDR2 is SVGEGT. CDR3 length: 11 amino acids. Trimming removed 4 bases at V and 4 bases at J, with 2 bases between. This chain's CDR3 is CASSFYNEQFF. CDR3 sequence (DNA): TGTGCCAGCAGTTTTTACAATGAGCAGTTCTTC.

V usage is TRBV28 and J usage is TRBJ1-3; TRBD1 matches at 7 bases. Germline V gene lookup returns CDR1 MDHEN and CDR2 SYDVKM. V dropped 6 bases and J dropped 5; count of bases not matched to a gene: 7. The CDR3 runs 14 residues. CDR3 sequence: CASRPPTGRNTIYF. CDR3 DNA sequence: TGTGCCAGCAGGCCCCCGACAGGGAGAAACACCATATATTTT.